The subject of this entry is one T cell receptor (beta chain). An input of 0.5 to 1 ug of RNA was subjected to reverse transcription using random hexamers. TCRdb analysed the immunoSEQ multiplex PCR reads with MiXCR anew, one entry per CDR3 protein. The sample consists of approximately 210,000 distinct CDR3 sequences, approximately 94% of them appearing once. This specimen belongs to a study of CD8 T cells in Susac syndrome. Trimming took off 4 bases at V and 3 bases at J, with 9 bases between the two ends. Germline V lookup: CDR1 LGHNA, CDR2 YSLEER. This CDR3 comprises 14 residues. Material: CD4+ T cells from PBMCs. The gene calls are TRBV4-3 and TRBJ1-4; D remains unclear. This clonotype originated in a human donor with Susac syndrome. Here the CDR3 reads CASSPSLPNEKLFF. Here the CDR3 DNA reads TGCGCCAGCAGCCCCAGTCTCCCTAATGAAAAACTGTTTTTT.